Sequencing of this TCR beta chain was carried out in a study of TIL therapy for anti-PD-1-resistant metastatic lung cancer. The libraries were made with immunoSEQ v3. Profiling relied on immunoSEQ multiplex PCR, and the TCRdb table lists in-frame clones only, not all of them. The repertoire includes roughly 10,000 clones, 50% to 65% of them detected once, and around an eighth sits in the top ten. This CDR3 contains 13 residues. Trimming left V 11 bases short and J 0 bases short, with 11 bases between. Germline CDR1 is MNHEY and CDR2 is SVGAGI. Whole-study results and caveats: Many TIL product clones were absent from baseline tumor, suggesting clonal contraction.

For this clone: Its antigen remains unidentified.

Time point reported: pre-treatment sample, taken before nivolumab and TIL therapy. Most excised metastases sampled were pleural nodules or supraclavicular lymph nodes. The receptor comes from a person aged 25-79 years with non-small cell lung cancer. The chain recombines TRBV6-5 with TRBJ2-1; D remains unclear. This specimen consisted of tumor tissue, obtained at baseline. Here the CDR3 DNA reads TGTGCCGTGATGGTCAGCTCCTACAATGAGCAGTTCTTC. This codes for CAVMVSSYNEQFF.